This T cell receptor beta chain stems from a study of chemoradiotherapy in HPV16-positive cancers. For the study at large: Functional T-cell assays on a couple of HPV16-positive patients' cells defined candidate HPV-specific clones and common TCR motifs. Whole-study findings and limits: Non-HPV-specific T cells did not expand in tumors during treatment, whereas candidate HPV-specific clones and E7-related motifs did.

This CDR3 region has 15 residues. Per germline, CDR1 SGHDT and CDR2 YYEEEE. Losses at the gene ends were 1 base for V and 0 bases for J; bases not matched to a gene: 3. Libraries were prepared by immunoSEQ multiplex PCR; TCRdb keeps only in-frame clonotypes and omits some of them. This table has about 1,000 clones, about nine tenths appearing once. Concerning this clone: The antigen is undetermined.

This sequence originates from a human donor with HPV-associated anogenital cancer. The rearrangement joins TRBV5-6 to TRBJ2-7, with 8 bases aligning to TRBD2. The sequences come from tumor tissue, collected from a patient who underwent chemoradiotherapy. The CDR3 loop reads CASSLREGPSYEQYF. The CDR3 DNA reads as TGTGCCAGCAGCTTGCGGGAGGGGCCCTCCTACGAGCAGTACTTC.